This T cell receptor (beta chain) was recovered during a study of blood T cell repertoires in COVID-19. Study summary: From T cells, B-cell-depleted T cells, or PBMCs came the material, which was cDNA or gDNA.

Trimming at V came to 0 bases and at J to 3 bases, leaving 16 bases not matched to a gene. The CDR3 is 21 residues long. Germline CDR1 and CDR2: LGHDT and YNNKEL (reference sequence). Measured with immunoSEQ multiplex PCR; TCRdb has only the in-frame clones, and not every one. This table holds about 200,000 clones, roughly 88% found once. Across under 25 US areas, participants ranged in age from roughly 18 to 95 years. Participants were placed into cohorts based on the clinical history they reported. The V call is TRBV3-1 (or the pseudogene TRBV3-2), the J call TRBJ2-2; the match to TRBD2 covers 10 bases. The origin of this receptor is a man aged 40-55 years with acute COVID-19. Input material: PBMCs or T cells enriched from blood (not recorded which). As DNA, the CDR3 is TGTGCCAGCAGCCAAGACCGAGGTCTTGGGCTAGCGGGGGACCACACCGGGGAGCTGTTTTTT. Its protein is CASSQDRGLGLAGDHTGELFF.